This T cell receptor beta chain was sequenced during a study of T cell responses to AZD1222 COVID-19 vaccine listed by TCRdb under 2021. Some background on the complete study: A total of 230 to 250 trial participants underwent TCR sequencing, of whom some 210 received two doses of AZD1222 and roughly 25 received two doses of the MenACWY control vaccine. Trial participants were enrolled into age subgroups of 18-55, 56-69 and 70-plus years, which contained about 160, 30 and 59 TCR-sequenced participants, respectively.

From V the trimming removes 4 bases and from J it removes 7 bases, while the gene matches leave 11 bases of the junction unaccounted for. Measured from the cysteine to the phenylalanine, the CDR3 is 15 residues long. The entry retains the CDR3 DNA only, 45 bases that are in frame from base 1. For CDR1 and CDR2, the germline V gene lists SGHRS and YFSETQ. As concerns this clone: The antigen this receptor binds is unknown. No much larger clone is present one base from it, and per-base qualities are unavailable.

The CDR3 regions of human TCRbeta chains were subjected to immunosequencing. The authors' pipeline ran thus. TCRs in the repertoires were compared against a reference library of SARS-CoV-2-specific TCRs that had been generated with the MIRA antigen-specificity platform. Breadth was defined as the fraction of unique TCRs that were SARS-CoV-2-associated. Depth was defined as the fraction of total T cells that were SARS-CoV-2-associated. Using the MIRA data, each spike-specific TCR was mapped to the spike region that the TCR reacts to and placed in a CD4 or CD8 class. Log10-transformed breadth and depth values were compared by one-way ANOVA with Sidak's multiple comparisons tests. Sourced from immuneACCESS, this table was stored by TCRdb with only in-frame sequences that have V and J called. A share of the clones is absent; for the studies checked, an unresolved V gene accounts for under half, and the remainder has no known explanation. The V and J calls and clone size were taken over from that table, and D and trimming were inferred from the DNA. Across this sample there are more than 75,000 clones, with around four fifths seen only once. About 1.3% of the sample rests with the top ten.

General study outcomes and caveats: Most participants were white British and females outnumbered males, and the authors suggested that clonal diversity may have been underestimated. Because no day 14 peak-response samples were available, the repertoires could be characterized only after the peak T cell response. In the small 56-69-year group, the increase in depth fell short of significance, most likely because of low power. Conclusions about previously exposed vaccinees are limited, since just a handful of AZD1222 recipients were seropositive for SARS-CoV-2 at baseline. Reportedly, close to half of the unique spike-specific TCRs recognized epitopes lying outside the regions that are mutated in the B.1.351 and B.1.1.7 variants. Spike-specific TCR breadth and depth rose significantly after two AZD1222 doses compared with day 0 and with MenACWY recipients. The vaccine-associated CD4 TCRs covered the entire spike protein, and the dominant responses fell in regions 160-218 and 743-854.

Taken with the paper, the label for time point translates to: about 28 days (+/-7) after the second vaccine dose. Because spike-specific TCR depth and breadth did not differ between the two schedules, AZD1222 recipients who got a second dose at roughly 4 weeks were pooled with those who got a second dose at roughly 12 weeks. Vaccinee samples were obtained from the UK trials COV001 and COV002, which included a single-blind randomized controlled phase 2/3 trial of AZD1222 (ChAdOx1 nCoV-19) in healthy adults. For TCRbeta chain sequencing, PBMC samples were collected from trial participants at day 0 and at day 28 after the second dose.

The chain is assembled from TRBV5-1 and TRBJ2-7, and 10 junctional nucleotides match TRBD2. The TCR originated in an adult who received the AZD1222 COVID-19 vaccine. The sequences come from peripheral blood, collected 28 days after the second AZD1222 dose. Here is the DNA: TGCGCCAGCAGCCTGGAGGTGGGACTAGCGACGGAGCAGTACTTC. Translation gives CASSLEVGLATEQYF.